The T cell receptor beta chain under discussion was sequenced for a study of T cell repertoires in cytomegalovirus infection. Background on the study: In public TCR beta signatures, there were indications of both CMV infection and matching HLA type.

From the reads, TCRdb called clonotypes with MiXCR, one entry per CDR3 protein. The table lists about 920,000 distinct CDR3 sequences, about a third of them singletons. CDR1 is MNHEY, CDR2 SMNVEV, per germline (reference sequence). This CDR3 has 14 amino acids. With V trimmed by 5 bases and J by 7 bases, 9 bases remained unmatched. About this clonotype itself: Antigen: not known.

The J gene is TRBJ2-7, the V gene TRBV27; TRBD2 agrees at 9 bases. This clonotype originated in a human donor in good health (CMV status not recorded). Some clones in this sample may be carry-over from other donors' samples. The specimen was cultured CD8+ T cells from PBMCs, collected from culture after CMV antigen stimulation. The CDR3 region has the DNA TGTGCCAGCAGTAAGGGGGTAGCGGGGGAGGAGCAGTACGTC. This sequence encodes CASSKGVAGEEQYV.